The 26 T cell receptor beta chains presented below share a single source sample, sequenced in a study of blood T cell repertoires in COVID-19. Libraries were prepared by immunoSEQ multiplex PCR; TCRdb keeps only in-frame clonotypes and omits some of them. The sample yields 200,000 or so clones, roughly four fifths seen once. Specimen: peripheral blood. The origin of the receptors is a woman younger than 45 who had recovered from COVID-19.

This chain joins TRBV6-5 and TRBJ1-1; possible D gene TRBD1, 6 bases. Trimming removed 5 bases from V and 3 bases from J, with 13 bases in between. CDR1 MNHEY and CDR2 SVGAGI come from the germline V gene. The CDR3 totals 14 residues. The DNA of the CDR3 is TGTGCCAGCAGTCCCCCGGGGGGGCACACTGAAGCTTTCTTT. It codes for CASSPPGGHTEAFF.

V is TRBV24-1 and J is TRBJ2-5, with TRBD1 as a possible D gene (6 bases). Germline V gene data show CDR1 as KGHDR and CDR2 as SFDVKD. V lost 2 bases, J lost 3 bases, and 6 bases lay in between. The CDR3 sequence is 13 residues long. The CDR3 DNA follows: TGTGCCACCAGTGATTGGACAGAAGAGACCCAGTACTTC. It translates to CATSDWTEETQYF.

The chain links TRBV5-8 to TRBJ2-3; possible D gene TRBD2, 6 bases. In germline, CDR1 is SGHTS, CDR2 YDEGEE. This CDR3 is 13 amino acids long. V dropped 4 bases and J dropped 8 bases, with 14 bases sitting between them. The CDR3 DNA sequence: TGTGCCAGCAGCACTGACGGAGCGGGTACGCAGTATTTT. It codes for CASSTDGAGTQYF. The variable domain in full, with the rest retrieved from reference TRBV5-8 and TRBJ2-3, is EAGVTQSPTHLIKTRGQQATLRCSPISGHTSVYWYQQALGLGLQFLLWYDEGEERNRGNFPPRFSGRQFPNYSSELNVNALELEDSALYLCASSTDGAGTQYFGPGTRLTVL.

This chain uses TRBV19 with TRBJ1-2; 8 bases map to TRBD1. CDR1 is LNHDA, CDR2 SQIVND, per germline (reference sequence). V lost 5 bases and J lost 5; bases outside the gene matches: 4. This CDR3 spans 13 amino acids. The chain's CDR3 is CASSQRTGYGYTF. The CDR3 nucleotides read TGTGCCAGTAGTCAGCGGACAGGGTATGGCTACACCTTC.

The chain carries TRBV3-1 (or the pseudogene TRBV3-2) and TRBJ2-1; 13 bases fit TRBD2. CDR1 LGHDT and CDR2 YNNKEL come from the germline V gene (reference sequence). V was pared by 0 bases and J by 10 bases, with 9 bases of the junction left unmatched. CDR3 size: 17 residues. Here the CDR3 reads CASSQETSGRADREQFF. CDR3 in DNA: TGTGCCAGCAGCCAAGAAACTAGCGGGAGGGCCGACCGAGAGCAGTTCTTC.

In the case of this clone: Other DNA sequences in this sample translate to the same CDR3. The rearrangement joins TRBV18 to TRBJ1-1, with 10 bases lining up with TRBD1. Germline loops: CDR1 KGHSH, CDR2 LQKENI. This CDR3 is built from 15 residues. The J segment lost 1 base and the V segment lost 3 bases, leaving 2 bases of the junction unmatched. The CDR3 DNA follows: TGTGCCAGCTCACCGCGACAGGGGGCGAACACTGAAGCTTTCTTT. It is translated as CASSPRQGANTEAFF.

The chain is built from TRBV30 and TRBJ1-6; the D is unclear. V lost 3 bases to trimming and J lost 7 bases, with 7 bases between them. The V gene's germline CDR1 is GTSNPN and CDR2 SVGIG (reference sequence). The CDR3 is made up of 12 amino acids. The DNA for the CDR3 is TGTGCCTGGAGCCTCGAGAATTCACCCCTCCACTTT. This gives the protein CAWSLENSPLHF. Based on the CDR3 plus reference TRBV30 and TRBJ1-6, the full variable domain is SQTIHQWPATLVQPVGSPLSLECTVEGTSNPNLYWYRQAAGRGLQLLFYSVGIGQISSEVPQNLSASRPQDRQFILSSKKLLLSDSGFYLCAWSLENSPLHFGNGTRLTVT.

The gene calls are TRBV15 and TRBJ1-5; no clear D. Trimming left V 0 bases short and J 0 bases short, with 12 bases between. The CDR3 extends over 17 amino acids. CDR1 and CDR2 (germline): LNHNV, YYDKDF (reference sequence). DNA for the CDR3: TGTGCCACCAGCAGAGAGGCGGCAGCATATAGCAATCAGCCCCAGCATTTT. It encodes CATSREAAAYSNQPQHF. The full variable domain, rest sourced from reference TRBV15 and TRBJ1-5, is DAMVIQNPRYQVTQFGKPVTLSCSQTLNHNVMYWYQQKSSQAPKLLFHYYDKDFNNEADTPDNFQSRRPNTSFCFLDIRSPGLGDTAMYLCATSREAAAYSNQPQHFGDGTRLSIL.

The chain joins TRBV11-3 to TRBJ2-7, with D tentatively TRBD2 (6 bases). Trimming took 5 bases from V and 2 from J, leaving 16 bases between them. The germline V gene encodes CDR1 SGHNT and CDR2 YENEEA. The length of the CDR3 is 15 residues. The CDR3 spells CASSREKGGTYEQYF. CDR3 coding DNA: TGTGCCAGCAGCCGTGAAAAGGGAGGCACCTACGAGCAGTACTTC. The full variable domain, its missing parts supplied by reference TRBV11-3 and TRBJ2-7, is EAGVVQSPRYKIIEKKQPVAFWCNPISGHNTLYWYLQNLGQGPELLIRYENEEAVDDSQLPKDRFSAERLKGVDSTLKIQPAELGDSAVYLCASSREKGGTYEQYFGPGTRLTVT.

V usage is TRBV30 and J usage is TRBJ1-6, with D uncertain. The germline CDR1 and CDR2 sequences are GTSNPN and SVGIG (reference sequence). This CDR3 comprises 10 residues. V was clipped by 5 bases and J by 8 bases, with 4 bases between them. CDR3 loop: CAWGDSPLHF. CDR3 DNA: TGTGCCTGGGGCGATTCACCCCTCCACTTT.

V and J are TRBV11-2 and TRBJ2-7, with TRBD2 matching 7 bases. In germline, CDR1 is SGHAT, CDR2 FQNNGV. This CDR3 contains 12 residues. J was trimmed by 2 bases and V by 5 bases; bases with no gene match: 0. The CDR3 sequence is CASSGLAYEQYF. The CDR3 DNA reads as TGTGCCAGCAGCGGACTAGCCTACGAGCAGTACTTC.

The CDR3 loop reads CASSQAPGLAGYEQYF. CDR3 nucleotide sequence: TGTGCCAGCAGCCAAGCTCCGGGACTAGCGGGATACGAGCAGTACTTC. The V call is TRBV3-1 (or the pseudogene TRBV3-2), the J call TRBJ2-7; 13 nucleotides line up with TRBD2. Germline V gene data show CDR1 as LGHDT and CDR2 as YNNKEL (reference sequence). V shed 1 base and J 4 bases; nucleotides not matched to a gene: 4. CDR3 length: 16 residues.

This sequence joins TRBV7-3 and TRBJ2-3, with 7 bases aligning to TRBD2. Germline loops: CDR1 SGHTA, CDR2 FQGTGA. This CDR3 region has 15 residues. V lost 2 bases and J lost 5; bases outside the gene matches: 7. The CDR3 DNA follows: TGTGCCAGCAGCTTAGGGGCGGGAGAGGTAGATACGCAGTATTTT. It yields the protein CASSLGAGEVDTQYF.

This chain links TRBV19 with TRBJ2-7; D is perhaps TRBD1 (5 bases). Per the germline V gene, CDR1 is LNHDA and CDR2 is SQIVND (reference sequence). The V and J ends lost 3 bases and 2 bases respectively, with 8 bases between them. The CDR3 covers 13 residues. The CDR3 is CASSIAGTYEQYF. CDR3 DNA: TGTGCCAGTAGTATCGCAGGGACCTACGAGCAGTACTTC.

V is TRBV11-2 and J is TRBJ1-1; possible D gene TRBD1, 6 bases. The V end lost 1 base, the J end lost 1 base, and 16 bases lay between the germline ends. The CDR3 spans 17 residues. CDR1 and CDR2 (germline): SGHAT, FQNNGV. CDR3 in DNA: TGTGCCAGCAGCTTAGTACGGGGGGCTGGGTCGAACACTGAAGCTTTCTTT. It translates to CASSLVRGAGSNTEAFF.

J is TRBJ2-7 and V is TRBV3-1 (or the pseudogene TRBV3-2), with TRBD2 identical over 7 bases. Germline CDR1 and CDR2: LGHDT and YNNKEL (reference sequence). This CDR3 comprises 15 residues. V lost 4 bases to trimming and J lost 0 bases; unmatched junction nucleotides: 6. The CDR3 DNA follows: TGTGCCAGCAGCCTCTCCTGGGACTACTCCTACGAGCAGTACTTC. Its translation is CASSLSWDYSYEQYF.

The genes are TRBV2 and TRBJ2-1, with D uncertain. The CDR3 is made up of 11 amino acids. The V end was cut by 2 bases, the J end by 15 bases, with 11 bases between. Germline V gene sequence: CDR1 SNHLY, CDR2 FYNNEI. CDR3 protein: CASSESPLRFF. DNA for the CDR3: TGTGCCAGCAGTGAAAGTCCCCTGAGGTTCTTC.

The chain links TRBV11-1 to TRBJ1-5, with D possibly matching TRBD1 (6 bases). This CDR3 comprises 13 residues. Per the germline V gene, CDR1 is SGHAT and CDR2 is FQDESV (reference sequence). Trimming removed 4 bases from V and 5 bases from J, with 9 bases in between. The DNA of the CDR3 is TGTGCCAGCAGCTCACAGGGTGATCAGCCCCAGCATTTT. Its translation: CASSSQGDQPQHF.

This clone appeared once. This sequence joins TRBV5-5 and TRBJ1-1, with TRBD1 matching 8 bases. CDR3 length: 12 residues. The V gene end was trimmed by 4 bases and the J gene end by 11 bases; junction bases not matched to a gene: 7. Germline values: CDR1 SGHKS, CDR2 YYEKEE (reference sequence). The chain's CDR3 is CASSEDRVWAFF. In DNA, the CDR3 is TGTGCCAGCAGCGAGGACAGGGTCTGGGCTTTCTTT.

The chain couples TRBV28 to TRBJ2-7; 9 nucleotides match TRBD2. CDR3 length: 13 residues. Germline trimming cut 8 bases from V and 2 bases from J; bases unmatched to any gene: 4. Germline CDR1 MDHEN, CDR2 SYDVKM. The CDR3 bases are TGTGCCAGCCTCGGGACTAGCCCCTACGAGCAGTACTTC. Translating it yields CASLGTSPYEQYF.

The chain is built from TRBV18 and TRBJ1-3; 9 bases align to TRBD1. J lost 6 bases, V lost 8 bases, and 8 bases had no gene match. The CDR3 length is 14 residues. The germline V gene encodes CDR1 KGHSH and CDR2 LQKENI. This CDR3 reads CASGMGQGENTIYF. Written as DNA, the CDR3 is TGTGCCAGCGGAATGGGACAGGGTGAAAACACCATATATTTT.

In the case of this clone: Other DNA variants within this sample encode the same CDR3. The V gene is TRBV5-1, the J gene TRBJ2-3, with 9 bases fitting TRBD2. The V gene end was trimmed by 0 bases and the J gene end by 6 bases; junction bases not matched to a gene: 5. The CDR3 is 15 amino acids. CDR1 and CDR2 from the germline V gene are SGHRS and YFSETQ. CDR3 DNA sequence: TGCGCCAGCAGCTTGGCTCTAGCGGGGCAGGATACGCAGTATTTT. The encoded protein is CASSLALAGQDTQYF.

The chain employs TRBV29-1 and TRBJ2-1; TRBD2 matches at 13 bases. Germline-derived CDR1 and CDR2 are SQVTM and ANQGSEA. The CDR3 has 16 amino acids. The V gene end was trimmed by 8 bases and the J gene end by 7 bases; junction bases not matched to a gene: 14. CDR3 DNA: TGCAGCCTAGGAACCGGGACTAGCGGGGCCAATAATGAGCAGTTCTTC. It codes for CSLGTGTSGANNEQFF.

The chain recombines TRBV25-1 with TRBJ2-1, with TRBD2 as a possible D gene (6 bases). V shed 3 bases and J shed 3 bases, with 9 bases lying between them. The length of the CDR3 is 14 residues. The germline gives CDR1 MGHDK, CDR2 SYGVNS. The CDR3 DNA follows: TGTGCCAGCAGTGAGACTAGTCACTACAATGAGCAGTTCTTC. The encoded protein is CASSETSHYNEQFF. The variable domain in full, completed from reference TRBV25-1 and TRBJ2-1, reads EADIYQTPRYLVIGTGKKITLECSQTMGHDKMYWYQQDPGMELHLIHYSYGVNSTEKGDLSSESTVSRIRTEHFPLTLESARPSHTSQYLCASSETSHYNEQFFGPGTRLTVL.

The rearrangement uses TRBV11-1 and TRBJ1-2, with TRBD1 matching over 7 bases. CDR3 length: 14 residues. Germline CDR1 reads SGHAT; CDR2 reads FQDESV (reference sequence). With V trimmed by 5 bases and J by 6 bases, 9 bases remained unmatched. The CDR3 loop is CASSPDDRANGYTF. CDR3 in DNA: TGTGCCAGCAGCCCAGACGACAGGGCCAATGGCTACACCTTC.

The chain joins TRBV4-1 to TRBJ1-4; 9 bases line up with TRBD1. The V segment lost 5 bases and the J segment 5 bases; nucleotides outside the gene matches: 6. Germline V gene data show CDR1 as MGHRA and CDR2 as YSYEKL. The CDR3 has 15 residues. The CDR3 is CASSTHGTGNEKLFF. The CDR3 nucleotides are TGCGCCAGCAGCACCCACGGGACAGGGAATGAAAAACTGTTTTTT.